This T cell receptor beta chain was recorded in a study of blood T cell repertoires in COVID-19. Study background: The origin of the acute and convalescent COVID-19 samples was the United States, Italy and Spain. PBMCs, B-cell-depleted T cells, or T cells provided the cDNA or gDNA that made up the material.

The CDR3 loop spans 17 amino acids. Trimming cost V 0 bases and J 0 bases; bases outside gene matches: 4. Germline V gene lookup returns CDR1 SGHNT and CDR2 YENEEA. Source study methods: Quantification of nucleated cells was approximated via reference gene primer amplification. Assay used: immunoSEQ multiplex PCR; TCRdb lists only in-frame clones, some missing. The V and J calls and clone size come from that table; D and trimming were worked out from the DNA. The data show 150,000 or so clones, about 70% seen once. The J gene is TRBJ2-2, the V gene TRBV11-3; 7 bases align to TRBD2. The source material was peripheral blood. The sequence derives from a woman aged 70-85 years with acute or convalescent COVID-19. The CDR3: CASSLEIGTTNTGELFF. In DNA, the CDR3 is TGTGCCAGCAGCTTAGAGATAGGGACTACGAACACCGGGGAGCTGTTTTTT.